This TCR beta chain was found in a study of blood T cell repertoires in COVID-19. Study background: The study drew acute and convalescent COVID-19 samples from the United States, Italy and Spain. Sources were T cells, B-cell-depleted T cells, or PBMCs; the material itself was cDNA or gDNA.

Donors were grouped by their self-reported clinical history. The V gene end was trimmed by 4 bases and the J gene end by 7 bases; junction bases not matched to a gene: 9. The CDR3 is 14 amino acids. Germline lookup yields CDR1 MGHRA and CDR2 YSYEKL. The protocol was immunoSEQ multiplex PCR, while the TCRdb copy is restricted to in-frame clones and leaves out a portion. The data show a few hundred thousand clones, 85% to 90% seen once. Input material: PBMCs or T cells enriched from blood (not recorded which). The origin of this receptor is a woman under 40 who had recovered from COVID-19. The chain joins TRBV4-1 to TRBJ1-2; TRBD1 matches 7 bases. Here the CDR3 DNA reads TGCGCCAGCAGCCCCCGCGAGGGGGCGTCTGGCTACACCTTC. Protein: CASSPREGASGYTF.